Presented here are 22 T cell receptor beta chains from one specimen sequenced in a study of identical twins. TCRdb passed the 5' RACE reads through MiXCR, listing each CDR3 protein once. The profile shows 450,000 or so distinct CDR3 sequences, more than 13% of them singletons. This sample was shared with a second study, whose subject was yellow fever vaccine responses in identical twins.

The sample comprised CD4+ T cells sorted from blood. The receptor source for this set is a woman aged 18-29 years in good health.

Written as DNA, the CDR3 is TGTGCCAGCAGCTTAATGTCTTATGGTGAGCAGTTCTTC. Its translation is CASSLMSYGEQFF. The V call is TRBV7-2, the J call TRBJ2-1; D uncertain. There are 13 residues in the CDR3. Germline CDR1 and CDR2: SGHTA and FQGNSA. The V end lost 2 bases, the J end lost 9 bases, and 11 bases lay between the germline ends.

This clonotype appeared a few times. Here the CDR3 DNA reads TGCAGCGTTGAACTGGATAGCGGGGGGGTAGAGACCCAGTACTTC. As protein: CSVELDSGGVETQYF. The chain has TRBV29-1 and TRBJ2-5, with TRBD2 identical over 11 bases. Germline CDR1 is SQVTM and CDR2 is ANQGSEA. V lost 2 bases and J lost 4; bases outside the gene matches: 6. The CDR3 has 15 amino acids. The complete variable domain, with remaining parts taken from reference TRBV29-1 and TRBJ2-5, reads SAVISQKPSRDICQRGTSLTIQCQVDSQVTMMFWYRQQPGQSLTLIATANQGSEATYESGFVIDKFPISRPNLTFSTLTVSNMSPEDSSIYLCSVELDSGGVETQYFGPGTRLLVL.

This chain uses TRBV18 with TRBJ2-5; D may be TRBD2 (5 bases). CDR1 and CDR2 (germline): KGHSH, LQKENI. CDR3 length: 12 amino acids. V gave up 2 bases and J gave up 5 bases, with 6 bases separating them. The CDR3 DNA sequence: TGTGCCAGCTCACCAGAGCGGGAGACCCAGTACTTC. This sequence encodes CASSPERETQYF.

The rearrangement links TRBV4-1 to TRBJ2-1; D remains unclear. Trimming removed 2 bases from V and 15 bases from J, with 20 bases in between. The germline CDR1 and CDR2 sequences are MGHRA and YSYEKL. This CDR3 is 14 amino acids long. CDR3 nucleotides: TGCGCCAGCAGCCAACCGGACCCTCCTCATATTCCGTTCTTC. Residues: CASSQPDPPHIPFF.

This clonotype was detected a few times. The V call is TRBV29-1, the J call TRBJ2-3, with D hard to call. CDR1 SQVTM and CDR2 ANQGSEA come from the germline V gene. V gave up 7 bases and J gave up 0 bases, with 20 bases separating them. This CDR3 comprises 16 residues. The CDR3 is CSASLFLKVSTDTQYF. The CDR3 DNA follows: TGCAGCGCCTCCCTCTTCTTAAAGGTTAGCACAGATACGCAGTATTTT.

In DNA, the CDR3 is TGCGCCAGCCGTTTACCGGGCCCCCCCGGGGAGCTGTTTTTT. Its translation: CASRLPGPPGELFF. The rearrangement uses TRBV5-1 and TRBJ2-2; D call uncertain. CDR3 size: 14 residues. Germline V gene sequence: CDR1 SGHRS, CDR2 YFSETQ. Between the trimmed V and J ends, which lost 7 bases and 6 bases, there was a span of 16 bases.

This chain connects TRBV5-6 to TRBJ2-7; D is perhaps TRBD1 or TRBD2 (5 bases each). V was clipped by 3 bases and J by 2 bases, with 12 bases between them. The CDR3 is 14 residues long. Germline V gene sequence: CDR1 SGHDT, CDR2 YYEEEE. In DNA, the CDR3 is TGTGCCAGCAGCTCCCTCGGGACGGCCTACGAGCAGTACTTC. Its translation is CASSSLGTAYEQYF. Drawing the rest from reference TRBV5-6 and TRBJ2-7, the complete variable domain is DAGVTQSPTHLIKTRGQQVTLRCSPKSGHDTVSWYQQALGQGPQFIFQYYEEEERQRGNFPDRFSGHQFPNYSSELNVNALLLGDSALYLCASSSLGTAYEQYFGPGTRLTVT.

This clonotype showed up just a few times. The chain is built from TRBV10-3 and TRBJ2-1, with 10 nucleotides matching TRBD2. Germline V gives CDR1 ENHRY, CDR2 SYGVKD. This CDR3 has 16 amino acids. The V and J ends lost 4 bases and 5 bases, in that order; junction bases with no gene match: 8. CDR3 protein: CAISGPGLAEDNEQFF. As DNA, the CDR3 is TGTGCCATCAGTGGGCCCGGACTAGCGGAGGACAATGAGCAGTTCTTC.

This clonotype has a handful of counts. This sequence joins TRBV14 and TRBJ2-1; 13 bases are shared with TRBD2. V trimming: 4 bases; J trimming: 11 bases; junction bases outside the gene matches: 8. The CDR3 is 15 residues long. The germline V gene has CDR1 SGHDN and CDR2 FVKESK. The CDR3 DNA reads TGTGCCAGCAGCCTCCAGACTAGCGGGGGGCCGAAGCAGTTCTTC. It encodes CASSLQTSGGPKQFF.

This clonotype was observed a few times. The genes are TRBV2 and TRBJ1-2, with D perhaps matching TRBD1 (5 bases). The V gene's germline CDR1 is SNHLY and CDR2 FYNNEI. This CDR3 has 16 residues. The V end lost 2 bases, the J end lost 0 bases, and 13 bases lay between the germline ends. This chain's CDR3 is CASSEPGADSNYGYTF. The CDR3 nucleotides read TGTGCCAGCAGTGAACCCGGGGCCGATTCTAACTATGGCTACACCTTC.

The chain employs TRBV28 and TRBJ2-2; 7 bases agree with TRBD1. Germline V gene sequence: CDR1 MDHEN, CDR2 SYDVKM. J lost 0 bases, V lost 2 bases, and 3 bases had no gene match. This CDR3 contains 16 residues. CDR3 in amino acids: CASSLTGAPNTGELFF. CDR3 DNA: TGTGCCAGCAGTTTAACAGGGGCCCCGAACACCGGGGAGCTGTTTTTT.

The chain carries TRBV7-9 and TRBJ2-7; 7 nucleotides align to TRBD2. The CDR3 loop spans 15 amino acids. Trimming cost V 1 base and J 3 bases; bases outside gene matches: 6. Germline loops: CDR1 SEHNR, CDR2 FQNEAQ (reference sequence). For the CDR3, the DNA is TGTGCCAGCAGCTTAGTCAGCGGGAATCACTACGAGCAGTACTTC. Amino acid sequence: CASSLVSGNHYEQYF.

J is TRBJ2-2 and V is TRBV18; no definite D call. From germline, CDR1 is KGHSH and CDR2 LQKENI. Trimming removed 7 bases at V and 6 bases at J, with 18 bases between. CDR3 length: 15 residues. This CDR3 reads CASCFDRSGAGELFF. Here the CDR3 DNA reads TGTGCCAGCTGTTTCGACCGAAGTGGCGCCGGGGAGCTGTTTTTT. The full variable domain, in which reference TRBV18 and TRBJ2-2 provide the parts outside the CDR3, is NAGVMQNPRHLVRRRGQEARLRCSPMKGHSHVYWYRQLPEEGLKFMVYLQKENIIDESGMPKERFSAEFPKEGPSILRIQQVVRGDSAAYFCASCFDRSGAGELFFGEGSRLTVL.

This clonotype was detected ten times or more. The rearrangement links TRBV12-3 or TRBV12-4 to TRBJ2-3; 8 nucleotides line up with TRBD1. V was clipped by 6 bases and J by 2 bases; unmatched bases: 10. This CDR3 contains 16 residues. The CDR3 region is CASSPGAGQDTDTQYF. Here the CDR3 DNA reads TGTGCCAGCAGCCCGGGGGCGGGACAGGACACAGATACGCAGTATTTT.

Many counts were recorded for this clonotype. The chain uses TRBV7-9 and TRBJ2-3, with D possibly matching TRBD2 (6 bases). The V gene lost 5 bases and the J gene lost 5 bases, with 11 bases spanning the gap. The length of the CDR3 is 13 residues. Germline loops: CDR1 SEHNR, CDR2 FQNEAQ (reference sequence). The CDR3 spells CASSTRELDTQYF. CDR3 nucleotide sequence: TGTGCCAGCAGCACTCGGGAGTTAGATACGCAGTATTTT.

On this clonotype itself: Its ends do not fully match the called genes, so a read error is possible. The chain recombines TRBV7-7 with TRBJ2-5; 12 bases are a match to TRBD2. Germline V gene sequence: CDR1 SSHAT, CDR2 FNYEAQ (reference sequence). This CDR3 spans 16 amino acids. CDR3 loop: CASSSSGGASLETQYF. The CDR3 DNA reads TGTGCTAGCAGCTCTAGCGGGGGGGCATCTTTAGAGACCCAGTACTTC.

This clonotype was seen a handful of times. The CDR3 is CASSQGTGNYEQYF. The CDR3, as DNA: TGTGCCAGCAGCCAAGGGACTGGAAACTACGAGCAGTACTTC. J is TRBJ2-7 and V is TRBV4-2, with a weak D call TRBD2 (5 bases). Deletions cut 1 base from V and 3 bases from J, with 10 bases between. From germline, CDR1 is LGHNA and CDR2 YNFKEQ. The CDR3 loop spans 14 amino acids.

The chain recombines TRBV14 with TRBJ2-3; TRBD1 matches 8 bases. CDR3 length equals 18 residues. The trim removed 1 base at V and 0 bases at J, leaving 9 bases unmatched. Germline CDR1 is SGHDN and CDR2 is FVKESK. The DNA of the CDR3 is TGTGCCAGCAGCCAAGGTTTCGGACAGGGTGGGAGCACAGATACGCAGTATTTT. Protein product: CASSQGFGQGGSTDTQYF.

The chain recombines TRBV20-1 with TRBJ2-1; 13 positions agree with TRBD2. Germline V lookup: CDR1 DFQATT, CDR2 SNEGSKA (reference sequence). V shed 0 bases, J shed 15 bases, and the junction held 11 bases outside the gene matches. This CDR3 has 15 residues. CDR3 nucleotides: TGCAGTGCTAGAGATCCCGGGACTAGCGGGGCAAAACTGTTCTTC. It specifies CSARDPGTSGAKLFF.

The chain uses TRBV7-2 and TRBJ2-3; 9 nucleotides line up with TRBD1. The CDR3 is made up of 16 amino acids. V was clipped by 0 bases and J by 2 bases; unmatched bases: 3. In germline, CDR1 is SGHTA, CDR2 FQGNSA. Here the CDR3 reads CASSLAGTGYTDTQYF. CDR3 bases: TGTGCCAGCAGCTTAGCCGGGACAGGGTACACAGATACGCAGTATTTT.

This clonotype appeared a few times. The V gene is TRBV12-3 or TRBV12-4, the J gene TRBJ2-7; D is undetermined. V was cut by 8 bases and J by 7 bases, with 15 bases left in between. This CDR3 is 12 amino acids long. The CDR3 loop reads CASCPALGEQYF. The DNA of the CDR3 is TGTGCCAGCTGTCCGGCATTGGGGGAGCAGTACTTC.

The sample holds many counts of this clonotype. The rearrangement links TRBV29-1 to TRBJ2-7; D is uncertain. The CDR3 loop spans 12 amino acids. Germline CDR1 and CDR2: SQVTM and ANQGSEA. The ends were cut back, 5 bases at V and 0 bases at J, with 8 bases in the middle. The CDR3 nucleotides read TGCAGCGTTAAGATTAGCTCCTACGAGCAGTACTTC. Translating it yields CSVKISSYEQYF.